This T cell receptor (beta chain) emerged from a study of CD8 T cells in Susac syndrome. The ends lost 3 bases at V and 6 bases at J; junction bases unmatched: 4. The CDR3 is 13 amino acids. In germline, CDR1 is DFQATT, CDR2 SNEGSKA (reference sequence). The authors reverse transcribed about 0.5 to 1 ug RNA with random hexamers. TCRdb independently ran MiXCR on the immunoSEQ multiplex PCR reads; one entry per CDR3 protein. The data hold about 200,000 distinct CDR3 sequences, with 90% to 95% observed a single time. This sequence originates from a human donor with multiple sclerosis. V usage is TRBV20-1 and J usage is TRBJ2-1; 8 bases line up with TRBD2. The sequencing input was CD4+ T cells from PBMCs. The CDR3 DNA reads as TGCAGTGCTAGCGGGAGGGCCCTCAATGAGCAGTTCTTC. It is translated as CSASGRALNEQFF.